The rows below give T cell receptor beta chains drawn from one sample of a study of vaccination effects on CD4 cells after COVID-19. Assay used: immunoSEQ multiplex PCR; TCRdb lists only in-frame clones, some missing. The table has roughly 16,000 clones, over 60% seen once. No cognate antigen is known for these TCRs. The sample in question was CD4+ T cells from PBMCs cultured with SARS-CoV-2 spike peptides, obtained after COVID-19 vaccination. Receptor source: a human donor who had a prior SARS-CoV-2 infection. CDR3s include the opening cysteine and the closing phenylalanine or tryptophan. D genes are given only for firm matches. Size is omitted from some rows. Given values are once, few, many or a class for expanded clones.

clone_size: -; j_call: TRBJ2-3; d_call: TRBD1; v_call: TRBV6-1; cdr3_nt: TGTGCCAGCACGGACACGGGACAGGGTGCAGATACGCAGTATTTT; cdr3_aa: CASTDTGQGADTQYF
clone_size: -; j_call: TRBJ2-7; d_call: TRBD1; v_call: TRBV29-1; cdr3_nt: TGCAGTGTGAGGGGGCGACTCGCGTGGGAGCAGTACTTC; cdr3_aa: CSVRGRLAWEQYF
clone_size: -; j_call: TRBJ2-3; d_call: TRBD2; v_call: TRBV7-2; cdr3_nt: TGTGCCAGCAGCCAACCTAGCGGGGGGGCGGGAGATACGCAGTATTTT; cdr3_aa: CASSQPSGGAGDTQYF
clone_size: -; j_call: TRBJ2-7; d_call: -; v_call: TRBV28; cdr3_nt: TGTGCCAGCAGGGGAAGCAGAAGGACCTACGAGCAGTACTTC; cdr3_aa: CASRGSRRTYEQYF
clone_size: -; j_call: TRBJ2-1; d_call: TRBD2; v_call: TRBV9; cdr3_nt: TGTGCCAGCAGCGTGGGATGGTGGCTAGCGGTAAATGAGCAGTTCTTC; cdr3_aa: CASSVGWWLAVNEQFF
clone_size: -; j_call: TRBJ2-3; d_call: TRBD2; v_call: TRBV6-6; cdr3_nt: TGTGCCAGCAAGACTAGCGGGAGGCTTACAGATACGCAGTATTTT; cdr3_aa: CASKTSGRLTDTQYF
clone_size: -; j_call: TRBJ2-7; d_call: -; v_call: TRBV5-5; cdr3_nt: TGTGCCAGCAGCGCCCCCCCTTCAGGGGGGCCCTACGAGCAGTACTTC; cdr3_aa: CASSAPPSGGPYEQYF
clone_size: -; j_call: TRBJ1-1; d_call: TRBD1; v_call: TRBV7-6; cdr3_nt: TGTGCCAGCAGCCAGACGACAGGGGCCTGGACTGAAGCTTTCTTT; cdr3_aa: CASSQTTGAWTEAFF
clone_size: -; j_call: TRBJ1-5; d_call: -; v_call: TRBV6-1; cdr3_nt: TGTGCCAGCAGTGCCTCCCGGATTTATAGCAATCAGCCCCAGCATTTT; cdr3_aa: CASSASRIYSNQPQHF
clone_size: few; j_call: TRBJ2-7; d_call: -; v_call: TRBV15; cdr3_nt: TGTGCCACCAGCAGGGCCAGGGCGGGCGGGTACGAGCAGTACTTC; cdr3_aa: CATSRARAGGYEQYF
clone_size: -; j_call: TRBJ1-1; d_call: TRBD1; v_call: TRBV6-5; cdr3_nt: TGTGCCAGCAGTACAGACAGGGGCACTGAAGCTTTCTTT; cdr3_aa: CASSTDRGTEAFF
clone_size: few; j_call: TRBJ1-2; d_call: -; v_call: TRBV27; cdr3_nt: TGTGCCAGCAGTTTTCGGGGGGCGAATGGCTACACCTTC; cdr3_aa: CASSFRGANGYTF
clone_size: -; j_call: TRBJ1-1; d_call: TRBD1; v_call: TRBV20-1; cdr3_nt: TGCAGTGCTAGTACAGGGGGGAATAGTGAAGCTTTCTTT; cdr3_aa: CSASTGGNSEAFF
clone_size: -; j_call: TRBJ2-1; d_call: TRBD2; v_call: TRBV7-3; cdr3_nt: TGTGCCAGCAGCTTAACCCCGGGACTAGCGGGGTTGAGCTCCTACAATGAGCAGTTCTTC; cdr3_aa: CASSLTPGLAGLSSYNEQFF
clone_size: -; j_call: TRBJ2-5; d_call: -; v_call: TRBV6-2/TRBV6-3; cdr3_nt: TGTGCCAGCAGTTACCCCCCCTGGAGGCGGGGGACCCAGTACTTC; cdr3_aa: CASSYPPWRRGTQYF
clone_size: -; j_call: TRBJ1-2; d_call: -; v_call: TRBV6-1; cdr3_nt: TGTGCCAGCAGTGAAGGAGTCAACCTTGGCTACACCTTC; cdr3_aa: CASSEGVNLGYTF
clone_size: -; j_call: TRBJ2-1; d_call: TRBD1; v_call: TRBV11-2; cdr3_nt: TGTGCCAGCAGCTCAAATATAAATTACCGGGACAGGTTCTACAATGAGCAGTTCTTC; cdr3_aa: CASSSNINYRDRFYNEQFF
clone_size: -; j_call: TRBJ2-6; d_call: -; v_call: TRBV27; cdr3_nt: TGTGCCAGCAGAGCCTCTGGGGCCAACGTCCTGACTTTC; cdr3_aa: CASRASGANVLTF
clone_size: -; j_call: TRBJ2-7; d_call: -; v_call: TRBV2; cdr3_nt: TGTGCCAGCAGGGGGCAACCCTACGAGCAGTACTTC; cdr3_aa: CASRGQPYEQYF
clone_size: -; j_call: TRBJ1-3; d_call: TRBD1; v_call: TRBV5-1; cdr3_nt: TGCGCCAGCAGCTTGGACAGGGGGCTCGGAAACACCATATATTTT; cdr3_aa: CASSLDRGLGNTIYF
clone_size: -; j_call: TRBJ1-1; d_call: TRBD1; v_call: TRBV11-1; cdr3_nt: TGTGCCAGCAGCGCCCAGACAGGGATGGATTTCTTT; cdr3_aa: CASSAQTGMDFF
clone_size: -; j_call: TRBJ2-7; d_call: TRBD1; v_call: TRBV27; cdr3_nt: TGTGCCAGCAGTCCGGACAGGCTCCCCGAGCAGTACTTC; cdr3_aa: CASSPDRLPEQYF